This TCR beta chain was sequenced for a study of cytomegalovirus exposure and HLA in healthy donors. Overall study context: The use of the same platform for the approximately 130 validation repertoires and the 666 first-cohort repertoires was reported by a later analysis.

A word on this clone: Its antigen is undetermined.

Findings and caveats of the study: According to the study, some 160 TCR beta chains were cytomegalovirus-associated. In vitro data verified a few CMV-associated chains as specific for CMV antigens. Subsequent analysis found a tendency for first-cohort TCR clusters to co-occur within the roughly 130 validation repertoires.

Trimming took off 0 bases at V and 7 bases at J, with 12 bases between the two ends. Per germline, CDR1 PRHDT and CDR2 FYEKMQ (reference sequence). The CDR3 has 14 residues. Some clones are missing from TCRdb's copy, which holds only in-frame ones; the method was immunoSEQ multiplex PCR. The sample yields some 170,000 clones, approximately 96% seen once. The chain joins TRBV13 to TRBJ1-1; possibly TRBD1 for D (6 bases). The clonotype was recovered from a woman between 18 and 29 years old in good health and CMV-seronegative. Sample: PBMCs. For the CDR3, the DNA is TGTGCCAGCAGCTTAGGCCTAAGGGGGATTGAAGCTTTCTTT. Encoded protein: CASSLGLRGIEAFF. Supplemented by reference TRBV13 and TRBJ1-1, the full variable domain reads AAGVIQSPRHLIKEKRETATLKCYPIPRHDTVYWYQQGPGQDPQFLISFYEKMQSDKGSIPDRFSAQQFSDYHSELNMSSLELGDSALYFCASSLGLRGIEAFFGQGTRLTVV.